This TCR beta chain stems from a study of graft-versus-host responses after intestinal transplantation. The method was immunoSEQ multiplex PCR; TCRdb's version includes in-frame clones alone and lacks a portion of them. The sample has some 13,000 clones, more than 35% seen once. The CDR3 has 14 residues. Germline V gene lookup returns CDR1 GTSNPN and CDR2 SVGIG (reference sequence). Trimming took off 3 bases at V and 4 bases at J, with 10 bases between the two ends. This sample comprised alloreactive CD4+ T cells from a mixed lymphocyte reaction culture, obtained before intestinal transplant. Subset: CFSE-low proliferating T cells sorted from roughly 6-day pre-transplant mixed lymphocyte reaction (GvH or HvG direction). This sequence joins TRBV30 and TRBJ1-6; the D gene is possibly TRBD1 (6 bases). The TCR comes from a human patient who received an intestinal transplant. The CDR3 sequence: CAWSQGQYNSPLHF. The CDR3 nucleotides read TGTGCCTGGAGCCAAGGACAGTATAATTCACCCCTCCACTTT.